This entry concerns a single T cell receptor (beta chain). As yet, its antigen is unknown. The data stem from a study of shared clonotypes between healthy human individuals. The V gene's germline CDR1 is SGDLS and CDR2 YYNGEE. The CDR3 consists of 16 residues. Trimming took off 3 bases at V and 3 bases at J, with 15 bases between the two ends. Study outcomes and limitations: The diversity represented, both genetic and in exposure history, was limited by few donors.

Naive CD8 cells lacked CD45RO, underwent positive selection for CCR7 and left out terminally differentiated effector memory CD45RA+ cells. Replicate PCRs from sorted subsets contained roughly 200 ng DNA, which is 30,000 to 35,000 T cell genomes. Libraries were prepared by immunoSEQ multiplex PCR; TCRdb keeps only in-frame clonotypes and omits some of them. The table includes roughly 2,000,000 clones, over 85% detected once. The sequenced sample was naive CD8+ T cells from PBMCs. V usage is TRBV9 and J usage is TRBJ2-2, with a tentative D call TRBD2 (6 bases). The sequence was obtained from a young man in good health. Some clones in this sample may be carry-over from other donors' samples. The CDR3 DNA is TGTGCCAGCAGCGCGTTCGGGAGTGTCGACACCGGGGAGCTGTTTTTT. Translation: CASSAFGSVDTGELFF.